These 12 T cell receptor beta chains originate from one sample sequenced in a study of spatial heterogeneity in lung cancer. TCRdb re-analysed the 5' RACE reads in MiXCR, keeping a single row per CDR3 protein. The repertoire includes 50,000 or so distinct CDR3 sequences, about 11% of them detected once, and roughly 40% sits in the top ten. Sample time point: sample taken at primary tumor resection. Whole RNA, isolated from tumor, nontumor lung or frozen PBMC, was sequenced without prior sorting. The input for sequencing was PBMCs, taken at surgery. The origin of the receptors is a female donor with early-stage non-small cell lung cancer.

This clonotype was seen a handful of times. The CDR3 here is CASSLTGVQETQYF. The CDR3 DNA follows: TGTGCCAGCAGCCTTACAGGGGTGCAGGAGACCCAGTACTTC. The chain employs TRBV7-2 and TRBJ2-5, with TRBD1 identical over 7 bases. Trimming removed 5 bases from V and 5 bases from J; junction bases left unmatched: 8. Germline V lookup: CDR1 SGHTA, CDR2 FQGNSA. CDR3 size: 14 residues. The full variable domain, in which reference TRBV7-2 and TRBJ2-5 provide the parts outside the CDR3, is GAGVSQSPSNKVTEKGKDVELRCDPISGHTALYWYRQSLGQGLEFLIYFQGNSAPDKSGLPSDRFSAERTGGSVSTLTIQRTQQEDSAVYLCASSLTGVQETQYFGPGTRLLVL.

The V call is TRBV20-1, the J call TRBJ2-5; a possible D gene is TRBD2 (7 bases). The CDR3 runs 14 residues. Germline V lookup: CDR1 DFQATT, CDR2 SNEGSKA (reference sequence). The V and J ends lost 4 bases and 2 bases respectively, with 14 bases between them. The CDR3 reads CSAIVGGDQETQYF. The DNA of the CDR3 is TGCAGTGCTATTGTAGGGGGGGATCAAGAGACCCAGTACTTC.

Only a few counts were recorded for this clonotype. The DNA of the CDR3 is TGTGCCAGCAGCCTGAGGGACAGCTATGGCTACACCTTC. This sequence encodes CASSLRDSYGYTF. The chain has TRBV2 and TRBJ1-2; 7 positions match TRBD1. The CDR3 runs to 13 residues. The germline CDR1 and CDR2 sequences are SNHLY and FYNNEI. With 6 bases clipped from V and 4 bases from J, the junction kept 5 bases outside the gene matches.

The rearrangement uses TRBV3-1 and TRBJ2-5, with D possibly TRBD1 on 6 matching bases. The CDR3 spans 13 residues. Trimming left V 4 bases short and J 4 bases short, with 10 bases between. Germline V gene lookup returns CDR1 LGHDT and CDR2 YNNKEL (reference sequence). The CDR3 is CASSLGTLETQYF. CDR3 bases: TGTGCCAGCAGCCTAGGGACATTAGAGACCCAGTACTTC.

V usage is TRBV5-6 and J usage is TRBJ1-5, with 8 bases that match TRBD1. J gave up 3 bases and V 3 bases, and 2 bases lay outside the gene matches. CDR1 is SGHDT, CDR2 YYEEEE, per germline. The CDR3 consists of 14 residues. DNA for the CDR3: TGTGCCAGCAGCTCGGGACAGGTCAATCAGCCCCAGCATTTT. Protein: CASSSGQVNQPQHF. The full variable domain, its missing parts supplied by reference TRBV5-6 and TRBJ1-5, is DAGVTQSPTHLIKTRGQQVTLRCSPKSGHDTVSWYQQALGQGPQFIFQYYEEEERQRGNFPDRFSGHQFPNYSSELNVNALLLGDSALYLCASSSGQVNQPQHFGDGTRLSIL.

This clonotype was counted between two and nine times. The gene calls are TRBV5-1 and TRBJ2-1; D is unclear. Germline values: CDR1 SGHRS, CDR2 YFSETQ. V was clipped by 4 bases and J by 0 bases, with 8 bases between them. The CDR3 contains 14 residues. The CDR3 loop reads CASSVTVSYNEQFF. The CDR3 coding sequence is TGCGCCAGCAGCGTAACAGTCTCCTACAATGAGCAGTTCTTC. Based on the CDR3 plus reference TRBV5-1 and TRBJ2-1, the full variable domain is KAGVTQTPRYLIKTRGQQVTLSCSPISGHRSVSWYQQTPGQGLQFLFEYFSETQRNKGNFPGRFSGRQFSNSRSEMNVSTLELGDSALYLCASSVTVSYNEQFFGPGTRLTVL.

This clonotype was counted many times. The CDR3 loop is CASSPGTGRAEAFF. The CDR3 bases are TGTGCCAGCTCACCCGGGACAGGTAGGGCTGAAGCTTTCTTT. V and J are TRBV18 and TRBJ1-1, with 8 nucleotides matching TRBD1. Unmatched junction bases numbered 6, after V lost 3 bases and J lost 6 bases. The CDR3 totals 14 residues. Germline values: CDR1 KGHSH, CDR2 LQKENI.

The V call is TRBV19, the J call TRBJ1-1, with a tentative D call TRBD1 (5 bases). The CDR3 runs to 15 residues. The germline V gene has CDR1 LNHDA and CDR2 SQIVND (reference sequence). V lost 6 bases, J lost 1 base, and 15 bases lay in between. This chain's CDR3 is CASRVEGKPNTEAFF. The CDR3 DNA reads TGTGCCAGTAGGGTAGAGGGGAAACCGAACACTGAAGCTTTCTTT.

This clonotype was seen at least ten times. The CDR3 DNA is TGCAGCGTTGGAGCAGGGAACAATGAGCAGTTCTTC. Translated: CSVGAGNNEQFF. The rearrangement uses TRBV29-1 and TRBJ2-1; D is possibly TRBD1 (5 bases). Looked up from germline, CDR1 is SQVTM and CDR2 is ANQGSEA. This CDR3 has 12 residues. Trimming stripped 4 bases from V and 5 bases from J, with 9 bases between.

This clonotype was counted between two and nine times. The chain uses TRBV5-1 and TRBJ2-7, with D possibly matching TRBD1 (5 bases). V lost 5 bases and J 5 bases, leaving 17 bases between the germline ends. The CDR3 spans 14 residues. Germline CDR1 reads SGHRS; CDR2 reads YFSETQ. CDR3 in amino acids: CASRSDTLEDEQYF. CDR3 bases: TGCGCCAGCAGATCGGACACCCTTGAGGACGAGCAGTACTTC.

This clonotype appeared a few times. The chain combines TRBV9 with TRBJ2-2; D might be TRBD2 (5 bases). Deletions cut 0 bases from V and 0 bases from J, with 6 bases between. Germline values: CDR1 SGDLS, CDR2 YYNGEE. The CDR3 has 15 amino acids. Here the CDR3 reads CASSVEGANTGELFF. The CDR3 bases are TGTGCCAGCAGCGTAGAGGGAGCGAACACCGGGGAGCTGTTTTTT.

The J gene is TRBJ1-5, the V gene TRBV12-3 or TRBV12-4, with 8 bases lining up with TRBD1. Trimming at V came to 6 bases and at J to 7 bases, leaving 5 bases not matched to a gene. The length of the CDR3 is 13 residues. In nucleotides, the CDR3 is TGTGCCAGCAGCGGACAGGGAGGACAGCCCCAGCATTTT. It translates to CASSGQGGQPQHF.